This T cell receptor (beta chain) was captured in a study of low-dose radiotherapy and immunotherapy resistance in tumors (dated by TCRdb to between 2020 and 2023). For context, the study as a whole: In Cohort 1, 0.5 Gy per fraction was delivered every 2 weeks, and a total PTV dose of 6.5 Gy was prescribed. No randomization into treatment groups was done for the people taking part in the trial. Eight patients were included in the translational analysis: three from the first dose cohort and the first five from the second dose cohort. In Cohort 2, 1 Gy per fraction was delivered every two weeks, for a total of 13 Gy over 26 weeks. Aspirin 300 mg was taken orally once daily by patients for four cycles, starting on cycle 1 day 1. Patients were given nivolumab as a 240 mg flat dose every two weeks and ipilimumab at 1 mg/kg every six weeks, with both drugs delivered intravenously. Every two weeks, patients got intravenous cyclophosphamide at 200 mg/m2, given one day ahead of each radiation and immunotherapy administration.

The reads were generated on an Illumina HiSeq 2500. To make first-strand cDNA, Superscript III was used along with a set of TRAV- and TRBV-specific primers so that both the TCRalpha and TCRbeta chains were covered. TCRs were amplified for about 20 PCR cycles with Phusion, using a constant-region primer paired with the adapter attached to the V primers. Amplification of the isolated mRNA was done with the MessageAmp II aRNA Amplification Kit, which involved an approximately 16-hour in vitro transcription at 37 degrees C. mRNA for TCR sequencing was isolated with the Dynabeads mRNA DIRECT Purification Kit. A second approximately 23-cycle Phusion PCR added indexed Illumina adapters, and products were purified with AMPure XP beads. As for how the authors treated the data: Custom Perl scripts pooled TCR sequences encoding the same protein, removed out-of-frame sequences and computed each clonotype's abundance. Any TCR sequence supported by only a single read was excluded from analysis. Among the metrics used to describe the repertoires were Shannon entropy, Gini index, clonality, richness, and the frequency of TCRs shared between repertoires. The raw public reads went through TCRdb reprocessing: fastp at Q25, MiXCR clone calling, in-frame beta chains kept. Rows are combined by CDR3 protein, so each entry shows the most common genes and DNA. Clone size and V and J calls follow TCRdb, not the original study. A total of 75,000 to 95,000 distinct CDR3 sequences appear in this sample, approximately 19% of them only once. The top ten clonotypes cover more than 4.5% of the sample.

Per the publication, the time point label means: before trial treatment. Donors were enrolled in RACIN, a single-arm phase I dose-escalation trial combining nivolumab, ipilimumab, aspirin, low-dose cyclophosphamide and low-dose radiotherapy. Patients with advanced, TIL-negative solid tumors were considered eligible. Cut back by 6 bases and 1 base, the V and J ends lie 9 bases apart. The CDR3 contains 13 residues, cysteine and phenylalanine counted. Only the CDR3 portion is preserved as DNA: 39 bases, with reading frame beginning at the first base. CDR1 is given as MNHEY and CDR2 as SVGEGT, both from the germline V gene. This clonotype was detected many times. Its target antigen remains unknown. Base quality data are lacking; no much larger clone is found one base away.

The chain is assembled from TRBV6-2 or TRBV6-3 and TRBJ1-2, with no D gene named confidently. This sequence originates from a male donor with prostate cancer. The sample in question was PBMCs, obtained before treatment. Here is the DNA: TGTGCCAGCAGGAGGAGTAGTAACTATGGCTACACCTTC. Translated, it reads CASRRSSNYGYTF.